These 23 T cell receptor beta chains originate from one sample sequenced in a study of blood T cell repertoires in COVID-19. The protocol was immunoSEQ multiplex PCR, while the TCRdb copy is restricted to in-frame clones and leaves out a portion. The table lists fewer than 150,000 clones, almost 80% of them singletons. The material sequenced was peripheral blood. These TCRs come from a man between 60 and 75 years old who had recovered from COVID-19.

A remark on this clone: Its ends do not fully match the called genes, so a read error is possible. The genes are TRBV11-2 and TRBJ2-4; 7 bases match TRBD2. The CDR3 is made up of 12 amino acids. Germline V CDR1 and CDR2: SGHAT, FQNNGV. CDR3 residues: CASSLSGGGVDF. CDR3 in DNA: TGTGCCAGCAGCTTATCGGGGGGAGGGGTCGACTTC.

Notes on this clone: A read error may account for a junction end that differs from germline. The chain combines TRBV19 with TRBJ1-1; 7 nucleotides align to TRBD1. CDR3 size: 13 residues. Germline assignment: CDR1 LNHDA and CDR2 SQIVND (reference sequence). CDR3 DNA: TGTGCCAGTAGTGTAGACAGGGAGGGTGAAGCTTTCTTT. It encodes CASSVDREGEAFF.

The CDR3 here is CASSETSDQPQHF. DNA for the CDR3: TGTGCCAGCAGTGAAACATCAGATCAGCCCCAGCATTTT. This chain joins TRBV6-1 and TRBJ1-5; D gene uncertain. The germline gives CDR1 MNHNS, CDR2 SASEGT. The CDR3 covers 13 residues. V gave up 2 bases and J gave up 5 bases, with 7 bases separating them.

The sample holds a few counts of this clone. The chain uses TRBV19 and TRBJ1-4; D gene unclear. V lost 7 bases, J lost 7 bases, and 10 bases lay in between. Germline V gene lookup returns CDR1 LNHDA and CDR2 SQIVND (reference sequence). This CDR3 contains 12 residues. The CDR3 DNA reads TGTGCCAGTATGGGGAGTTCTGAAAAACTGTTTTTT. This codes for CASMGSSEKLFF.

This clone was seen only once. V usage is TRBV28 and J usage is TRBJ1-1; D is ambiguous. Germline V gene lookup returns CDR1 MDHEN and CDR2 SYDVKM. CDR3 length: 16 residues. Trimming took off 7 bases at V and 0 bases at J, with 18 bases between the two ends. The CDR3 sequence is CASNRPAHSVNTEAFF. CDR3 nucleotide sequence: TGTGCCAGCAATAGGCCGGCGCACAGTGTGAACACTGAAGCTTTCTTT.

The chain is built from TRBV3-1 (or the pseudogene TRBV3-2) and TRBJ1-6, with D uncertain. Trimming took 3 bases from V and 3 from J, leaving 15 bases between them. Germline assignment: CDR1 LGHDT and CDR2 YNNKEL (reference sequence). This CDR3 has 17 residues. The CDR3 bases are TGTGCCAGCAGCCAGCAAGGGAGCAGCTACTATAATTCACCCCTCCACTTT. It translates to CASSQQGSSYYNSPLHF.

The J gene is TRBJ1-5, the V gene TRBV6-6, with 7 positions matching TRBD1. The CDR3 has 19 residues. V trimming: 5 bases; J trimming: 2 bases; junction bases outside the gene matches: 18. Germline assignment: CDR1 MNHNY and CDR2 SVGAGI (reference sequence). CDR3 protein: CASSPSGQSGRRGNQPQHF. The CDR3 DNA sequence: TGTGCCAGCAGTCCCTCGGGACAGTCGGGCCGAAGGGGCAATCAGCCCCAGCATTTT.

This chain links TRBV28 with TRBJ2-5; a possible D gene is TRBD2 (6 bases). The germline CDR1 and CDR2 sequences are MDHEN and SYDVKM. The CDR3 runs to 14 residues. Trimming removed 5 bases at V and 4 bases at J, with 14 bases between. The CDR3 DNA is TGTGCCAGCAGTCCTCAGACGGGGGTAGAGACCCAGTACTTC. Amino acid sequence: CASSPQTGVETQYF.

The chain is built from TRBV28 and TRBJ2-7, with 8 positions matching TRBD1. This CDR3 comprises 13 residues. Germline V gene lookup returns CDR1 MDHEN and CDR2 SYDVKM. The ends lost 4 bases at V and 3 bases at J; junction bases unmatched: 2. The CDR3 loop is CASSSGQDYEQYF. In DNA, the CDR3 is TGTGCCAGCAGTTCGGGACAGGACTACGAGCAGTACTTC.

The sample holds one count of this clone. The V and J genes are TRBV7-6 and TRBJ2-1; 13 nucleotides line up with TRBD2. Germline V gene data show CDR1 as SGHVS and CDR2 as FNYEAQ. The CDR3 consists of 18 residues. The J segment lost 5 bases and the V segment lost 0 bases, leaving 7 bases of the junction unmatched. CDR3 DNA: TGTGCCAGCAGCTTAGCCCTGACTAGCGGGAGGCACCACAATGAGCAGTTCTTC. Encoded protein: CASSLALTSGRHHNEQFF.

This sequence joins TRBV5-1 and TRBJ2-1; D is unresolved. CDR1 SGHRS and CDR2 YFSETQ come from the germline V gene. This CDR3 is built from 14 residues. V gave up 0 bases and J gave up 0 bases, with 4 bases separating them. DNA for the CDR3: TGCGCCAGCAGCTTGGGGAGCTCCTACAATGAGCAGTTCTTC. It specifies CASSLGSSYNEQFF.

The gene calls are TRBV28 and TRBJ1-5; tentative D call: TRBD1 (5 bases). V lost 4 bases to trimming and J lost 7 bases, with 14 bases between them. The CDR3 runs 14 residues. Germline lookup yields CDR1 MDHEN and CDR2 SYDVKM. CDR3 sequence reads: CASSSLPDSQPQHF. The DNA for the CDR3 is TGTGCCAGCAGTTCCCTCCCCGACAGCCAGCCCCAGCATTTT.

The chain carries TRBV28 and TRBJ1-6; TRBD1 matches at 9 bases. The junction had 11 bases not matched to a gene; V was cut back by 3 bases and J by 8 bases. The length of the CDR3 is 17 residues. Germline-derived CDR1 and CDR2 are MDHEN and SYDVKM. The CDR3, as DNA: TGTGCCAGCAGTTTGACAGGGGGGGCTATATCGGATTCACCCCTCCACTTT. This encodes CASSLTGGAISDSPLHF.

The CDR3 region has the DNA TGCGCCAGCAGCCAAGCTGACAGGGTAAGCTACGAGCAGTACTTC. This encodes CASSQADRVSYEQYF. The chain uses TRBV4-1 and TRBJ2-7; 7 nucleotides line up with TRBD1. With V trimmed by 1 base and J by 3 bases, 6 bases remained unmatched. The CDR3 loop spans 15 amino acids. The V gene's germline CDR1 is MGHRA and CDR2 YSYEKL.

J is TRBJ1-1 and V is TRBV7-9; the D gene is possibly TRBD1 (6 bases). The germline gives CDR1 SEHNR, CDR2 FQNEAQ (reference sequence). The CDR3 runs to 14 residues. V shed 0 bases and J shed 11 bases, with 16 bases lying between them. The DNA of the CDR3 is TGTGCCAGCAGCTTAGCGGGGGCCACCCCGGCGGCTTTCTTT. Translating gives CASSLAGATPAAFF.

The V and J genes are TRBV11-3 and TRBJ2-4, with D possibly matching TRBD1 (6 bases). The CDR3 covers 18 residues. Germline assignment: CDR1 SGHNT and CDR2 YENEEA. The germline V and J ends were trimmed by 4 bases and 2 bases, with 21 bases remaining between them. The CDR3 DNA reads TGTGCCAGCAGCTCCGAGCCTCAGGGTAGGGGGACCAAAAACATTCAGTACTTC. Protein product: CASSSEPQGRGTKNIQYF.

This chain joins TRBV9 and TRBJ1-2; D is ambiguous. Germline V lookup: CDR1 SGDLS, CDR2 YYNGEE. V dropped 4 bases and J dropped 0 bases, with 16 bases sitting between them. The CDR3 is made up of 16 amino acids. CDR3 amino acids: CASSPRVDGSNYGYTF. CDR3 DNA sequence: TGTGCCAGCAGCCCGAGGGTCGACGGGTCTAACTATGGCTACACCTTC.

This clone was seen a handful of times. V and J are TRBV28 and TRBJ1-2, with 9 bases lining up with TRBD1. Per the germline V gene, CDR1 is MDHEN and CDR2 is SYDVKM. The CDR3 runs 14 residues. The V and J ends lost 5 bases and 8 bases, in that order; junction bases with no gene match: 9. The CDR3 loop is CASSPPDRGGGYTF. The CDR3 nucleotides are TGTGCCAGCAGTCCCCCGGACAGGGGTGGAGGCTACACCTTC.

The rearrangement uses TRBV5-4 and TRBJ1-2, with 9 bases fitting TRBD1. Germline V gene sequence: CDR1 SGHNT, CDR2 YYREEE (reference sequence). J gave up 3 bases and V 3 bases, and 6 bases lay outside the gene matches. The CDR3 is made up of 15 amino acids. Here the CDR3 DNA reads TGTGCCAGCAGCTCCGGGACAGGGCTCGACTATGGCTACACCTTC. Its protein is CASSSGTGLDYGYTF. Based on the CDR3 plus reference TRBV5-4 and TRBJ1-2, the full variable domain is ETGVTQSPTHLIKTRGQQVTLRCSSQSGHNTVSWYQQALGQGPQFIFQYYREEENGRGNFPPRFSGLQFPNYSSELNVNALELDDSALYLCASSSGTGLDYGYTFGSGTRLTVV.

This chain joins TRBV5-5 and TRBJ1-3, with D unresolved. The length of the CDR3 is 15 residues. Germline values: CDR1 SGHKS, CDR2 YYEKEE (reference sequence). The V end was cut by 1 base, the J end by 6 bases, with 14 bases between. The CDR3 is CASSLRPDYINTIYF. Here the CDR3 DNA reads TGTGCCAGCAGCTTGAGGCCCGACTACATAAACACCATATATTTT.

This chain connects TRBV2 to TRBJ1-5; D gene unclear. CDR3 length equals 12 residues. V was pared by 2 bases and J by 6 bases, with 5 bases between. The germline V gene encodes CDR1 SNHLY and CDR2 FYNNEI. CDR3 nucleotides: TGTGCCAGCAGTGAAATGGCTCAGCCCCAGCATTTT. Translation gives CASSEMAQPQHF.

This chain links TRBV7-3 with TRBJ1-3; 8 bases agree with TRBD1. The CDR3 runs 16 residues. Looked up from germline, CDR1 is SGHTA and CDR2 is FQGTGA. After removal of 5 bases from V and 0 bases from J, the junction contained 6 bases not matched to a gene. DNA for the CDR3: TGTGCCAGCAGCCTACAGGGGGGACTCTCTGGAAACACCATATATTTT. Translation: CASSLQGGLSGNTIYF.

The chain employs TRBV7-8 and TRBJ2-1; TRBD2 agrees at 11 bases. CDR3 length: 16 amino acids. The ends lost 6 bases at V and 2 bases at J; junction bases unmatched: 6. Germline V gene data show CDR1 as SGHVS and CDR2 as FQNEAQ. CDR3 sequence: CASSFLSGRAYNEQFF. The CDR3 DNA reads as TGTGCCAGCAGTTTTCTTAGCGGGAGGGCCTACAATGAGCAGTTCTTC.